One TCR beta chain is described in this entry. What it binds is unknown. These data are taken from a study of cytomegalovirus exposure and HLA in healthy donors. 60 Vbeta and 13 Jbeta primers were used in PCR. This table comes from immunoSEQ multiplex PCR, and its TCRdb copy is limited to in-frame clones, with some not included. The sample contains some 120,000 clones, over 60% of which appear only once. In germline, CDR1 is SGHTA, CDR2 FQGNSA. The CDR3 spans 17 residues. Trimming removed 4 bases from V and 7 bases from J, with 23 bases in between. Study conclusions and caveats: Prior analysis indicated that the majority of TCR beta V segments exhibited productivity approximately 87% or approximately 30% of the time. Diagnosis of cytomegalovirus status made by the classifier reportedly showed high specificity and sensitivity. Presence/absence analyses took donor sequencing depth as roughly uniform.

This chain connects TRBV7-2 to TRBJ2-1; a possible D gene is TRBD1 (5 bases). The clonotype comes from a woman aged 40 to 55 in good health and CMV-seropositive. Sequenced input: PBMCs. CDR3 amino acids: CASSSPLRRQYGNEQFF. The CDR3 region has the DNA TGTGCCAGCAGCTCCCCGTTGAGACGACAGTATGGTAATGAGCAGTTCTTC.